The following is a TCR beta chain sequence with its context. Assay used: immunoSEQ multiplex PCR; TCRdb lists only in-frame clones, some missing. The sample holds 45,000 to 60,000 clones; roughly 90% are singletons and the top ten take under 5.5%. The germline CDR1 and CDR2 sequences are SGHRS and YFSETQ. The V end lost 4 bases, the J end lost 0 bases, and 10 bases lay between the germline ends. The CDR3 loop spans 15 amino acids. These data come from a study of OX40 agonist ivuxolimab in advanced cancers. The receptor's source is an adult with an advanced solid tumor such as melanoma, head and neck, liver or kidney cancer. The chain is built from TRBV5-1 and TRBJ2-2; no clear D gene. The sequencing used CD4+ or CD8+ T cells sorted from blood, collected in a trial of the OX40 agonist ivuxolimab. CDR3 sequence: CASSLPETNTGELFF. The CDR3 region has the DNA TGCGCCAGCAGCCTTCCAGAGACGAACACCGGGGAGCTGTTTTTT.